This T cell receptor beta chain was retrieved from a study of blood T cell repertoires in COVID-19 (dated by TCRdb to about 2020). Notes on the research overall: Samples covering the acute and convalescent phases of COVID-19 were provided by collaborators in the United States, Italy and Spain. The material from the prospective study consisted of cDNA or gDNA derived from T cells, B-cell-depleted T cells, or PBMCs. Subjects who had been exposed to COVID-19, were actively infected with it, or had recovered from it provided the deeply sampled blood TCRbeta repertoires that made up the dataset. The repertoires were released in a freely available public database meant as a resource for research on the immune response to SARS-CoV-2. Samples were obtained from the ongoing ImmuneRACE study (first 160 participants) and from some 1,300 subjects provided by 6 global collaborators. Sample metadata almost always included a de-identified subject ID, COVID-19 status, age in years and sex. HLA class I and class II types, where available, came from metadata supplied by the sample provider rather than from assay-based typing.

V and J are trimmed by 3 bases and 7 bases, and the gene matches miss 7 bases of the junction. Taken from cysteine to phenylalanine, the CDR3 has 14 residues. Of the read, only the CDR3 DNA is kept; its 42 bases are in frame from base 1. From a lookup of the germline V gene, CDR1 and CDR2 are KGHDR and SFDVKD. On this clone itself: Its antigen is still unknown. Base quality data are lacking; no much larger clone is found one base away.

Each collaborating institution followed its own protocols to collect whole blood in K2EDTA tubes. Collaborator samples were shipped for TCRbeta analysis as frozen whole blood, isolated PBMCs, or DNA extracted from either sample type. The study at large found these results: The amount of clinical and demographic metadata varied by source and participant and was provided uncurated.

TCRbeta CDR3 regions were amplified from genomic DNA using the immunoSEQ Assay, a bias-controlled multiplex PCR. Per the authors' processing: Within the assay, amplification of reference gene primers was used to estimate how many nucleated cells each sample contained. To quantify the absolute abundance of each unique TCRbeta CDR3 rearrangement, sequence reads were collapsed and filtered. For each sample, productive Simpson clonality was calculated as the square root of Simpson's diversity index over productive rearrangements. TCRdb took over this immuneACCESS table, retaining in-frame rearrangements with V and J assigned. Such tables are incomplete; in checked studies, under half of the missing clones stem from an unresolved V gene, and the remainder is unexplained. V and J calls and clone size are those listed in that table; D and trimming were worked out from the DNA. Present in this sample are about 230,000 clones, roughly 83% of which were seen just once. The ten largest make up approximately 7% of the sample.

The source material was peripheral blood. This chain joins TRBV24-1 to TRBJ2-7, and TRBD1 matches 8 of the central bases. The TCR sequence derives from a woman aged 50 to 65 with acute or convalescent COVID-19. The sequenced DNA is TGTGCCACCAGTGATGTTTCGACAGGGGATGAGCAGTACTTC. This sequence encodes CATSDVSTGDEQYF.